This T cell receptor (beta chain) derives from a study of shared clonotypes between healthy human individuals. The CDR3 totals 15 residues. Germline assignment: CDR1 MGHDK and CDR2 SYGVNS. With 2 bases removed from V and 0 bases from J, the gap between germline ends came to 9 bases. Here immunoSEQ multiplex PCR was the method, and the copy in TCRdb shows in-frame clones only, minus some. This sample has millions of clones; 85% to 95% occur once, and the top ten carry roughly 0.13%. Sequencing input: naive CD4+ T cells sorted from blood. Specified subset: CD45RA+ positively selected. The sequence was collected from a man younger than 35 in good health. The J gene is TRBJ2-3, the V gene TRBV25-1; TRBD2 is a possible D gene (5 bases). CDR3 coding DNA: TGTGCCAGCAGTGAAAGACGGAGGAGCACAGATACGCAGTATTTT. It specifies CASSERRRSTDTQYF.